The 25 T cell receptor beta chains in this list originate from one sample, sequenced in a study of T cells in Graves' hyperthyroidism and ophthalmopathy. The source material, RNA transcripts, was used to amplify TCR beta CDR3 regions. The primer set for the first-round RT-PCR of the TCR CDR3 was HTBI. MiXCR, applied by TCRdb to the multiplex PCR reads, yields one record per CDR3 protein. Of over 650,000 distinct CDR3 sequences in the sample, about a sixth were seen once. Sample: blood. These receptors were collected from a man younger than 35 with Graves' hyperthyroidism.

This clonotype has a count of ten or more. The gene calls are TRBV12-5 and TRBJ2-7; no clear D. The V gene lost 4 bases and the J gene lost 6 bases, with 10 bases spanning the gap. From germline, CDR1 is LGHNT and CDR2 FRNRAP. The CDR3 length is 12 residues. For the CDR3, the DNA is TGTGCTAGTGGTTCGCCTCGCGGCGAGCAGTACTTC. Its protein product is CASGSPRGEQYF. The whole variable domain, remainder taken from reference TRBV12-5 and TRBJ2-7, is DARVTQTPRHKVTEMGQEVTMRCQPILGHNTVFWYRQTMMQGLELLAYFRNRAPLDDSGMPKDRFSAEMPDATLATLKIQPSEPRDSAVYFCASGSPRGEQYFGPGTRLTVT.

This clonotype showed up just once. This chain links TRBV6-1 with TRBJ1-3; D is ambiguous. Trimming shortened V by 4 bases and J by 3 bases, and 16 bases separated the two germline ends. The CDR3 length is 16 residues. Germline values: CDR1 MNHNS, CDR2 SASEGT. CDR3 nucleotides: TGTGCCAGCAGTGGGCGGGATAGTTCGGTTGGAAACACCATATATTTT. This codes for CASSGRDSSVGNTIYF.

Many counts were recorded for this clonotype. For the CDR3, the DNA is TGCAGCGTTGATAGATCTCGGAATCCTATGAACACTGAAGCTTTCTTT. Translation: CSVDRSRNPMNTEAFF. The chain uses TRBV29-1 and TRBJ1-1; D gene ambiguous. The CDR3 has 16 residues. Trimming removed 3 bases at V and 0 bases at J, with 17 bases between. Germline values: CDR1 SQVTM, CDR2 ANQGSEA.

This clonotype was detected only a few times. The chain combines TRBV6-1 with TRBJ2-2; unclear D gene. Trimming left V 7 bases short and J 1 base short, with 10 bases between. Germline-derived CDR1 and CDR2 are MNHNS and SASEGT. This CDR3 region has 14 residues. CDR3 coding DNA: TGTGCCAGCACCGTTCGAGGGAACACCGGGGAGCTGTTTTTT. Residues: CASTVRGNTGELFF.

This clonotype was seen many times. The chain employs TRBV6-2 or TRBV6-3 and TRBJ2-1, with 9 bases that match TRBD2. Germline V lookup: CDR1 MNHEY, CDR2 SVGEGT. CDR3 size: 16 residues. V shed 7 bases, J shed 8 bases, and the junction held 15 bases outside the gene matches. This CDR3 reads CASTPGKASGTHEQFF. CDR3 DNA sequence: TGTGCCAGCACCCCAGGAAAGGCTAGCGGGACCCATGAGCAGTTCTTC.

This clonotype was seen only a few times. The CDR3 loop is CSASGTANEKLFF. In nucleotides, the CDR3 is TGCAGTGCTTCCGGGACAGCTAATGAAAAACTGTTTTTT. The chain carries TRBV20-1 and TRBJ1-4; 7 bases map to TRBD1. This CDR3 region has 13 residues. The V and J ends lost 5 bases and 3 bases, in that order; junction bases with no gene match: 3. CDR1 and CDR2 (germline): DFQATT, SNEGSKA (reference sequence).

Turning to this clonotype: It may be a read error: a sequence one base away is much more abundant. The chain couples TRBV24-1 to TRBJ2-3; possible D gene TRBD1, 5 bases. This CDR3 region has 13 residues. In germline, CDR1 is KGHDR, CDR2 SFDVKD. CDR3 bases: TGTGCCGCCAGTAGCCCAGGGACAGATACGCAGTATTTT. It encodes CAASSPGTDTQYF.

This clonotype was counted many times. The chain joins TRBV11-2 to TRBJ1-1; 10 nucleotides line up with TRBD1. V lost 8 bases and J lost 5; bases outside the gene matches: 23. The CDR3 consists of 19 residues. CDR1 SGHAT and CDR2 FQNNGV come from the germline V gene. CDR3 in DNA: TGTGCCAGCCACTACCTACGAAAGGGACAGGGGAAATTATGGACTGAAGCTTTCTTT. Protein sequence: CASHYLRKGQGKLWTEAFF.

This clonotype came up many times. The rearrangement links TRBV7-9 to TRBJ2-2; D ambiguous. The CDR3 covers 11 residues. Germline-derived CDR1 and CDR2 are SEHNR and FQNEAQ (reference sequence). The V end lost 6 bases, the J end lost 2 bases, and 1 base lay between the germline ends. CDR3 nucleotides: TGTGCCAGCAGAAACACCGGGGAGCTGTTTTTT. Amino acid sequence: CASRNTGELFF. The complete variable domain, with remaining parts taken from reference TRBV7-9 and TRBJ2-2, reads DTGVSQNPRHKITKRGQNVTFRCDPISEHNRLYWYRQTLGQGPEFLTYFQNEAQLEKSRLLSDRFSAERPKGSFSTLEIQRTEQGDSAMYLCASRNTGELFFGEGSRLTVL.

At least ten counts were recorded for this clonotype. J is TRBJ1-5 and V is TRBV6-1; TRBD1 is a possible D gene (6 bases). Germline V lookup: CDR1 MNHNS, CDR2 SASEGT. Trimming took 7 bases from V and 4 from J, leaving 14 bases between them. The CDR3 has 14 amino acids. CDR3 sequence: CASNRDGYNQPQHF. Written as DNA, the CDR3 is TGTGCCAGCAACAGGGATGGGTATAATCAGCCCCAGCATTTT.

This clonotype has at least ten counts. The rearrangement uses TRBV2 and TRBJ1-4, with D perhaps TRBD1 (6 bases). V lost 3 bases to trimming and J lost 7 bases, with 12 bases between them. This CDR3 contains 14 residues. Germline V gene data show CDR1 as SNHLY and CDR2 as FYNNEI. CDR3 bases: TGTGCCAGCAGTGAGCGGGGGGCGGCTGAAAAACTGTTTTTT. The encoded protein is CASSERGAAEKLFF. Supplemented by reference TRBV2 and TRBJ1-4, the full variable domain reads EPEVTQTPSHQVTQMGQEVILRCVPISNHLYFYWYRQILGQKVEFLVSFYNNEISEKSEIFDDQFSVERPDGSNFTLKIRSTKLEDSAMYFCASSERGAAEKLFFGSGTQLSVL.

On this clonotype: The junction differs from germline at one of its ends, possibly a read error. V and J are TRBV20-1 and TRBJ2-7, with a possible D match to TRBD2 (5 bases). The CDR3 spans 15 residues. CDR1 is DFQATT and CDR2 is SNEGSKA in the germline V gene (reference sequence). The CDR3 spells CSTRDPAKYSYEQYF. DNA for the CDR3: TGCAGTACTAGAGATCCAGCGAAATACTCCTACGAGCAGTACTTC.

The chain carries TRBV20-1 and TRBJ2-5; 7 bases map to TRBD1. Per the germline V gene, CDR1 is DFQATT and CDR2 is SNEGSKA (reference sequence). V was pared by 5 bases and J by 9 bases, with 12 bases of the junction left unmatched. CDR3 length equals 13 residues. The CDR3 reads CSAGDRRHGAQYF. The CDR3 DNA reads as TGCAGTGCTGGGGACAGACGCCATGGGGCCCAGTACTTC.

This clonotype was seen repeatedly, ten times or more. The chain joins TRBV28 to TRBJ2-2, with D possibly being TRBD1 (6 bases). Germline CDR1 and CDR2: MDHEN and SYDVKM. V gave up 4 bases and J gave up 1 base, with 7 bases separating them. CDR3 length: 14 amino acids. CDR3 residues: CASSSGQNTGELFF. Written as DNA, the CDR3 is TGTGCCAGCAGTTCGGGACAGAACACCGGGGAGCTGTTTTTT.

The rearrangement links TRBV11-2 to TRBJ2-2, with D tentatively TRBD1 (5 bases). CDR1 and CDR2 from the germline V gene are SGHAT and FQNNGV. This CDR3 comprises 15 residues. Trimming left V 7 bases short and J 6 bases short, with 18 bases between. CDR3: CASTAGQGLAGELFF. CDR3 in DNA: TGTGCCAGCACCGCAGGGCAGGGCTTGGCCGGGGAGCTGTTTTTT.

The rearrangement links TRBV15 to TRBJ2-7, with 10 positions matching TRBD1. Trimming cost V 4 bases and J 3 bases; bases outside gene matches: 6. The CDR3 consists of 15 residues. Germline CDR1 LNHNV, CDR2 YYDKDF (reference sequence). The CDR3 loop reads CATSISGTGDYEQYF. In DNA, the CDR3 is TGTGCCACCAGCATCTCCGGGACAGGGGACTACGAGCAGTACTTC. Using reference TRBV15 and TRBJ2-7 for the parts outside the CDR3, the full variable domain is DAMVIQNPRYQVTQFGKPVTLSCSQTLNHNVMYWYQQKSSQAPKLLFHYYDKDFNNEADTPDNFQSRRPNTSFCFLDIRSPGLGDTAMYLCATSISGTGDYEQYFGPGTRLTVT.

This clonotype was seen a handful of times. The chain carries TRBV7-8 and TRBJ2-2; 10 nucleotides agree with TRBD2. Germline lookup yields CDR1 SGHVS and CDR2 FQNEAQ. CDR3 size: 16 residues. V lost 5 bases and J lost 9; bases outside the gene matches: 12. The CDR3 loop reads CASSAGGLALSRELFF. In DNA, the CDR3 is TGTGCCAGCAGCGCTGGGGGACTAGCGCTTAGTCGGGAGCTGTTTTTT.

V gene TRBV6-4 combines with J gene TRBJ2-7; 9 nucleotides agree with TRBD2. Germline-derived CDR1 and CDR2 are MRHNA and SNTAGT. This CDR3 is 17 amino acids long. Trimming took 8 bases from V and 7 from J; bases not matched to a gene: 21. The CDR3 nucleotides are TGTGCCAGCCGCCCGGGGGTTGCGGCGGGAGGGCCGAGAGAGCAGTACTTC. This translates into CASRPGVAAGGPREQYF.

V gene TRBV7-3 combines with J gene TRBJ2-2; D gene ambiguous. Germline CDR1 SGHTA, CDR2 FQGTGA. The V end lost 2 bases, the J end lost 7 bases, and 5 bases lay between the germline ends. CDR3 length: 12 residues. CDR3 nucleotides: TGTGCCAGCAGCTTATTTGTCGGGGAGCTGTTTTTT. Translating gives CASSLFVGELFF. Variable domain in full (rest from reference TRBV7-3 and TRBJ2-2): GAGVSQTPSNKVTEKGKYVELRCDPISGHTALYWYRQSLGQGPEFLIYFQGTGAADDSGLPNDRFFAVRPEGSVSTLKIQRTERGDSAVYLCASSLFVGELFFGEGSRLTVL.

This clonotype was counted at least ten times. The chain uses TRBV12-3 or TRBV12-4 and TRBJ2-5; no clear D. The CDR3 totals 13 residues. V was trimmed by 7 bases and J by 3 bases, leaving 12 bases between them. CDR3 protein: CASTLDTEETQYF. The CDR3, as DNA: TGTGCCAGCACCCTCGACACCGAAGAGACCCAGTACTTC.

This clonotype was observed at least ten times. The genes are TRBV2 and TRBJ1-4; tentative D call: TRBD1 (5 bases). The length of the CDR3 is 16 residues. Trimming removed 2 bases from V and 8 bases from J, with 18 bases in between. The germline V gene encodes CDR1 SNHLY and CDR2 FYNNEI. CDR3 DNA: TGTGCCAGCAGTGAATTCGGGGGAGCCCCTTCCGAAAAACTGTTTTTT. Its protein product is CASSEFGGAPSEKLFF.

This clonotype was picked up many times. Here the CDR3 DNA reads TGTGCCAGCAGCACGACTTACCTCCTGGACTCTGGGGCCAACGTCCTGACTTTC. Its translation is CASSTTYLLDSGANVLTF. The chain recombines TRBV7-9 with TRBJ2-6; D gene uncertain. Germline CDR1 is SEHNR and CDR2 is FQNEAQ (reference sequence). This CDR3 has 18 residues. Trimming took off 5 bases at V and 0 bases at J, with 17 bases between the two ends.

This clonotype has ten or more counts. The chain uses TRBV12-3 or TRBV12-4 and TRBJ1-2, with 7 bases aligning to TRBD1. This CDR3 has 15 amino acids. J was trimmed by 4 bases and V by 1 base; bases with no gene match: 6. In nucleotides, the CDR3 is TGTGCCAGCAGTTTAGGCCCGGCAGGGGGCTATGGCTACACCTTC. Amino acids: CASSLGPAGGYGYTF.

This clonotype was picked up many times. The rearrangement uses TRBV11-2 and TRBJ2-6, with D possibly being TRBD1 (5 bases). The CDR3 sequence is 18 residues long. The ends were cut back, 1 base at V and 3 bases at J, with 16 bases in the middle. Germline V gene data show CDR1 as SGHAT and CDR2 as FQNNGV. This CDR3 is CASSLVLGARGGANVLTF. Written as DNA, the CDR3 is TGTGCCAGCAGCTTAGTCTTAGGGGCGCGCGGTGGGGCCAACGTCCTGACTTTC.

This clonotype came up a few times. The J gene is TRBJ2-5, the V gene TRBV7-2; 7 positions match TRBD2. This CDR3 has 12 residues. In germline, CDR1 is SGHTA, CDR2 FQGNSA. Losses at the gene ends were 7 bases for V and 5 bases for J; bases not matched to a gene: 4. CDR3 coding DNA: TGTGCCAGCAAACGGGGGGAGGAGACCCAGTACTTC. Amino acid sequence: CASKRGEETQYF.